The clone carrying this TCR beta chain was seen only once. The antigen is undetermined. The entry originates in a study of identical twins. Study-wide points: These conclusions were based on statistical analysis (cross-sectional, not following the same donors). Where beta out-of-frame sequences were concerned, excess twin sharing was weaker.

V shed 0 bases and J 6 bases; nucleotides not matched to a gene: 1. CDR1 is LGHNA and CDR2 is YSLEER in the germline V gene. The CDR3 sequence is 14 residues long. Using its own MiXCR run on the 5' RACE reads, TCRdb lists one record per CDR3 protein. The table includes about 690,000 distinct CDR3 sequences, 21% detected once. This same sample was also part of a study on T cells expressing NK-cell markers. According to that study: It was sorted CD3+CD56+NKG2C+, CD3+CD56+NKG2C- and CD3+CD56-NKG2C+ T cells that supplied the TCR beta repertoires.

The sequenced sample was PBMCs. The TCR comes from a woman under 30 in good health. The V gene is TRBV4-3, the J gene TRBJ2-2, with 7 bases fitting TRBD2. The CDR3: CASSQEGGAGELFF. The CDR3 DNA reads TGCGCCAGCAGCCAAGAGGGGGGGGCCGGGGAGCTGTTTTTT.